The following is a T cell receptor beta chain sequence with its context. Its antigen is as yet unknown. CDR1 and CDR2 (germline): SGHDT, YYEEEE. The V and J ends lost 4 bases and 10 bases, in that order; junction bases with no gene match: 8. The CDR3 extends over 13 amino acids. The study drew its donors from healthy HIV-negative adults without recent acute infections or vaccinations. This record comes from a study of shared clonotypes between healthy human individuals. Findings and caveats of the study: Since donors were few, the genetic and exposure-history diversity represented was limited.

TCRdb's copy holds only in-frame clones and misses some; the assay was immunoSEQ multiplex PCR. The sample carries roughly 300,000 clones, over 70% recorded once. The rearrangement joins TRBV5-6 to TRBJ2-7; the match to TRBD2 covers 10 bases. The sequence derives from a young man in good health. Input material: memory CD4+ T cells sorted from blood. Stated subset: CD45RA-negative fraction. This chain's CDR3 is CASSPNQREGQYF. In DNA form, the CDR3 reads TGTGCCAGCAGCCCTAACCAGCGGGAGGGACAGTACTTC.